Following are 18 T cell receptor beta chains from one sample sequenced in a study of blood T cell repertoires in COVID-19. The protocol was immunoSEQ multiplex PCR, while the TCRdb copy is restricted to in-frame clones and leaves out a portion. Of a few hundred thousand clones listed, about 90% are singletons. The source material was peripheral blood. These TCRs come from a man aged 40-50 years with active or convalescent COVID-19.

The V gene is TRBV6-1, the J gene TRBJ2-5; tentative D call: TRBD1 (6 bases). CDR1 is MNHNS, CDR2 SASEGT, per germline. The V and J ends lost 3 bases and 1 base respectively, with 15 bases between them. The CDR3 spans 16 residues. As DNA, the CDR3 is TGTGCCAGCAGTGAGGGACACCCAGATCGCCAAGAGACCCAGTACTTC. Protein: CASSEGHPDRQETQYF.

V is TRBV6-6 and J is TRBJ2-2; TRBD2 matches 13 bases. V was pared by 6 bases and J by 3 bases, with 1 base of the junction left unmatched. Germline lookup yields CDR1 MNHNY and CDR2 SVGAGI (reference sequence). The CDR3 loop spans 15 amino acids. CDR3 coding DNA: TGTGCCAGCAGCGGACTAGCGGGAGACACCGGGGAGCTGTTTTTT. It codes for CASSGLAGDTGELFF.

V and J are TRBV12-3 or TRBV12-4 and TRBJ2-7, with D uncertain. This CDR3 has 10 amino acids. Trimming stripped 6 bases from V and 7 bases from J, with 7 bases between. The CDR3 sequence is CASSSLEQYF. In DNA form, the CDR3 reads TGTGCCAGCAGCTCCCTGGAGCAGTACTTC.

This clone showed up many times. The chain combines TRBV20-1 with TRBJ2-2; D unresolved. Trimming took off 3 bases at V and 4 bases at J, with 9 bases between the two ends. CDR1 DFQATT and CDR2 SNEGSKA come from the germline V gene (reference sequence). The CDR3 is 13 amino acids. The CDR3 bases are TGCAGTGCTAGTCCGGGTGTCACCGGGGAGCTGTTTTTT. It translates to CSASPGVTGELFF.

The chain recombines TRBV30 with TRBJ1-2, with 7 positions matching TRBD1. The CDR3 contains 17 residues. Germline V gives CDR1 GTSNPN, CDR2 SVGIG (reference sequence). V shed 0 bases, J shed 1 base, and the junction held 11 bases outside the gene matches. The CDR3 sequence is CAWSVRLLGQLNYGYTF. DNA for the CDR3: TGTGCCTGGAGTGTACGACTTCTGGGACAGCTTAACTATGGCTACACCTTC.

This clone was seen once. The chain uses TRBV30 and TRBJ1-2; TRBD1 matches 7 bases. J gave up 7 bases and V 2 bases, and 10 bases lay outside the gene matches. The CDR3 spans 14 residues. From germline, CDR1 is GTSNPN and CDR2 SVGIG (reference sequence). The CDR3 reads CAWSPGQLLGGYTF. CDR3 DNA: TGTGCCTGGAGTCCGGGACAGCTCTTGGGTGGCTACACCTTC.

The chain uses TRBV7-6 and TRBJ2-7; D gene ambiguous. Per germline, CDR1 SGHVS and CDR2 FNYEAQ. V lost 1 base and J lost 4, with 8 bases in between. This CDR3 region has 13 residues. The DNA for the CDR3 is TGTGCCAGCAGCTTAGGTCACCGGTACGAGCAGTACTTC. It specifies CASSLGHRYEQYF.

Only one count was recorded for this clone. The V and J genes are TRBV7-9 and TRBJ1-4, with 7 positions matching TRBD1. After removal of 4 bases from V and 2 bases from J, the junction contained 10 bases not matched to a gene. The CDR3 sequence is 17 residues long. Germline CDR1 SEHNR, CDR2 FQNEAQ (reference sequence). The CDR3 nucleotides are TGTGCCAGCAGCTATCCGAGACAGGGAAGGACTAATGAAAAACTGTTTTTT. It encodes CASSYPRQGRTNEKLFF.

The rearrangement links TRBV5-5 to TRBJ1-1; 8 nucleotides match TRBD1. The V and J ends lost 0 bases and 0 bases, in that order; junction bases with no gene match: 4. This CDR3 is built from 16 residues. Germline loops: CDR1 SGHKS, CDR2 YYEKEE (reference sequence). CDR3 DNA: TGTGCCAGCAGCTTGGAGGACAGGGATATGAACACTGAAGCTTTCTTT. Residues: CASSLEDRDMNTEAFF.

The CDR3 nucleotides are TGTGCCTGGAGTGCAAACGCGCGGGCTGAAGCTTTCTTT. Translated, it gives CAWSANARAEAFF. The chain couples TRBV30 to TRBJ1-1; D ambiguous. The length of the CDR3 is 13 residues. The V end lost 1 base, the J end lost 6 bases, and 12 bases lay between the germline ends. Germline CDR1 GTSNPN, CDR2 SVGIG (reference sequence).

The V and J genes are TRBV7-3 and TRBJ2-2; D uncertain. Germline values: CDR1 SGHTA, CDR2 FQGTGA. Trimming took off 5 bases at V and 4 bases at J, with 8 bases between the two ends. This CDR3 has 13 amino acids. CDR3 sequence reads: CASSPGPTGELFF. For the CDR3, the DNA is TGTGCCAGCAGCCCTGGCCCCACCGGGGAGCTGTTTTTT.

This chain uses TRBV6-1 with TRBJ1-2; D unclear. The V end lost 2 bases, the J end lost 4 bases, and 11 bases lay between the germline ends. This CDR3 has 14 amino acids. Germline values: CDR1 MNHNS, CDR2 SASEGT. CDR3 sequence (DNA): TGTGCCAGCAGTGAATCCGGCGGAGGCTATGGCTACACCTTC. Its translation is CASSESGGGYGYTF.

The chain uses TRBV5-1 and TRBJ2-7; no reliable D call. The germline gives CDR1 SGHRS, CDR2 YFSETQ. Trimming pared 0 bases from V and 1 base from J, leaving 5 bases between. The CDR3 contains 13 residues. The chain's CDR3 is CASSLARSYEQYF. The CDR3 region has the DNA TGCGCCAGCAGCTTGGCCAGGTCCTACGAGCAGTACTTC.

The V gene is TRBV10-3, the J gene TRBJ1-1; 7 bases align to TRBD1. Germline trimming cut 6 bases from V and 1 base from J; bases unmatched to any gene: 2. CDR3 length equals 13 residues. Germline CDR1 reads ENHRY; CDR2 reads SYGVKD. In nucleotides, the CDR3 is TGTGCCATCAGGGACAGGCCGAACACTGAAGCTTTCTTT. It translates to CAIRDRPNTEAFF.

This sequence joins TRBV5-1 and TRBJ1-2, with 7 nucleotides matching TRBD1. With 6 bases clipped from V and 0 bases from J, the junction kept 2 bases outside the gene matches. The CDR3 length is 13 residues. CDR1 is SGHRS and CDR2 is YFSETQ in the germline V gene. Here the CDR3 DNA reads TGCGCCAGCACGACAGGGACTAACTATGGCTACACCTTC. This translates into CASTTGTNYGYTF.

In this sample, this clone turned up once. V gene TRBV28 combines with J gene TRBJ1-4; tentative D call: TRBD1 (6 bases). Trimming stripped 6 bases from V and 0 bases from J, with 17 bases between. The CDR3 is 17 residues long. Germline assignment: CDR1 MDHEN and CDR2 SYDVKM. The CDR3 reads CASRLRGANPTNEKLFF. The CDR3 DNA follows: TGTGCCAGCAGGCTCAGGGGAGCGAATCCAACTAATGAAAAACTGTTTTTT.

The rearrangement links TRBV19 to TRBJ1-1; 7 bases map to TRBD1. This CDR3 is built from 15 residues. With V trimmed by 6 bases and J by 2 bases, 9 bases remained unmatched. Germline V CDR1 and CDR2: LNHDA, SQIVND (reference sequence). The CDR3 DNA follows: TGTGCCAGTAGCTGGGACAGAACCATAAACACTGAAGCTTTCTTT. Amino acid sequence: CASSWDRTINTEAFF. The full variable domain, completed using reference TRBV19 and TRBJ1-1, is DGGITQSPKYLFRKEGQNVTLSCEQNLNHDAMYWYRQDPGQGLRLIYYSQIVNDFQKGDIAEGYSVSREKKESFPLTVTSAQKNPTAFYLCASSWDRTINTEAFFGQGTRLTVV.

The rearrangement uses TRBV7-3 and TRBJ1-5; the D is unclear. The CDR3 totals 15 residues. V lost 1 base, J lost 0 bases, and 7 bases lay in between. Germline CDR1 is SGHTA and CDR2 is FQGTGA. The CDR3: CASSLSRDSNQPQHF. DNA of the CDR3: TGTGCCAGCAGCTTAAGCCGGGATAGCAATCAGCCCCAGCATTTT.